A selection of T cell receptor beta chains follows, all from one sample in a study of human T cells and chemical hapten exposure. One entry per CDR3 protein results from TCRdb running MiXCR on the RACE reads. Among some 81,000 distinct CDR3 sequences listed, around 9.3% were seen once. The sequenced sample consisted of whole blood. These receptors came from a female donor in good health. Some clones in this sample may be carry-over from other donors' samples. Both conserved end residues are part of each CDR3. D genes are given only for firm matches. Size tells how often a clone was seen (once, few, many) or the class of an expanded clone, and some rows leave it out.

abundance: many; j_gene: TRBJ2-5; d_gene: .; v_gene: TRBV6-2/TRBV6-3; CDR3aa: CASSLRIETQYF; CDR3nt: TGTGCCAGCAGTCTCAGGATAGAGACCCAGTACTTC
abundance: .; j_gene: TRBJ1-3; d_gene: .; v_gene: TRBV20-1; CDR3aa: CSALPDGFSGNTIYF; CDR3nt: TGCAGTGCCCTACCAGACGGATTCTCTGGAAACACCATATATTTT
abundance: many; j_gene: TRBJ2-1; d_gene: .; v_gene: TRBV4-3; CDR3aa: CASSQEGSHNEQFF; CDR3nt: TGCGCCAGCAGCCAAGAGGGCAGCCACAATGAGCAGTTCTTC
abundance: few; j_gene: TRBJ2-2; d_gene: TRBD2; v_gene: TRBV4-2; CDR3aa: CASSQGGRGGPGELFF; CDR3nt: TGTGCCAGCAGCCAAGGGGGTCGGGGGGGCCCCGGGGAGCTGTTTTTT
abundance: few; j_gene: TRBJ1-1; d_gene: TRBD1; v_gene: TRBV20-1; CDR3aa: CSARDGQGTEAFF; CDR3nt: TGCAGTGCTAGAGATGGACAGGGGACTGAAGCTTTCTTT
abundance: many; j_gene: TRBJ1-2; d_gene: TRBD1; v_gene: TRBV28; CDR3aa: CASSFPDRGDGYTF; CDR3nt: TGTGCCAGCAGTTTTCCGGACAGGGGGGATGGCTACACCTTC
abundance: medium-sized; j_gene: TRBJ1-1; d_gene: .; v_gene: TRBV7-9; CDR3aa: CASTPLENTEAFF; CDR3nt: TGTGCCAGCACCCCCCTGGAGAACACTGAAGCTTTCTTT
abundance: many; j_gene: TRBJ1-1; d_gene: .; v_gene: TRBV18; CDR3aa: CASSRRGGAQMNTEAFF; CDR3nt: TGTGCCAGCTCAAGAAGGGGGGGAGCCCAGATGAACACTGAAGCTTTCTTT
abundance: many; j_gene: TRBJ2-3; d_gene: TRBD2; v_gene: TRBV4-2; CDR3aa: CASSQAWGGLASRHTDTQYF; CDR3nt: TGTGCCAGCAGCCAGGCTTGGGGGGGACTAGCTTCCCGGCACACAGATACGCAGTATTTT
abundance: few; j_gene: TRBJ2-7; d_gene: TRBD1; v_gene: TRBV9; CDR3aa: CASSVASGTGGNEQYF; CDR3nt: TGTGCCAGCAGCGTAGCTTCGGGGACAGGGGGCAACGAGCAGTACTTC
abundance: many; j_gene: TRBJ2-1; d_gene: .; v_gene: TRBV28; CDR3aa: CASGLGAAVNEQFF; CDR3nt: TGTGCCAGCGGCCTCGGGGCCGCGGTCAATGAGCAGTTCTTC
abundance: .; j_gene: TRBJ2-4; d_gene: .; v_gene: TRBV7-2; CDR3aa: CASSSRGAKNIQYF; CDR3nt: TGTGCCAGCAGCTCCCGCGGTGCCAAAAACATTCAGTACTTC
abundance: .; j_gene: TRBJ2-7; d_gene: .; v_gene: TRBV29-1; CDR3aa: CSVEVRRRVGAYEQYF; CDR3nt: TGCAGCGTTGAAGTGAGACGAAGGGTAGGAGCCTACGAGCAGTACTTC
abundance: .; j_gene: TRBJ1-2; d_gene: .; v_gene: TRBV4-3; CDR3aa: CASSQGAWGGADYGYTF; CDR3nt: TGCGCCAGCAGCCAAGGGGCTTGGGGGGGTGCGGACTATGGCTACACCTTC
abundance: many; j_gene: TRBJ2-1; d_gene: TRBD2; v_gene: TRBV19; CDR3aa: CASTPSSSGEPYNEQFF; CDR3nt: TGTGCCAGTACCCCCAGCTCTAGCGGGGAACCCTACAATGAGCAGTTCTTC
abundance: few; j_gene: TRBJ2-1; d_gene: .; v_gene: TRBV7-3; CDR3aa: CASSLMDSSYNEQFF; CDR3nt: TGTGCCAGCAGCTTAATGGACAGCTCCTACAATGAGCAGTTCTTC
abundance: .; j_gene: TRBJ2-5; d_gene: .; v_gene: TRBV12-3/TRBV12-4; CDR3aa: CASSFQGRETQYF; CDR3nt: TGTGCCAGCAGTTTCCAGGGCAGGGAGACCCAGTACTTC
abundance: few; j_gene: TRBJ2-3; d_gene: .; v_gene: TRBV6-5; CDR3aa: CASSYSKLPKADTQYF; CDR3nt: TGTGCCAGCAGTTACTCGAAGCTCCCCAAGGCAGATACGCAGTATTTT
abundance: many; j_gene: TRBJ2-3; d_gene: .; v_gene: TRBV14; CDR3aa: CASSLHGGGADTQYF; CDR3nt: TGTGCCAGCAGCCTTCACGGAGGTGGGGCAGATACGCAGTATTTT
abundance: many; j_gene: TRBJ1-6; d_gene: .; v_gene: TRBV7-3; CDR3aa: CASSLMDSSYNSPLHF; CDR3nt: TGTGCCAGCAGCTTGATGGACAGCTCCTATAATTCACCCCTCCACTTT
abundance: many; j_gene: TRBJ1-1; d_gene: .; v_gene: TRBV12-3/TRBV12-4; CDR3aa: CASSFRRGTAEAFF; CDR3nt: TGTGCCAGCAGTTTCCGGAGGGGTACCGCTGAAGCTTTCTTT
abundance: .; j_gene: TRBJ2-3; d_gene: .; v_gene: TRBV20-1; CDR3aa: CSAESSADTQYF; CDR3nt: TGCAGTGCTGAGTCTAGCGCCGATACGCAGTATTTT
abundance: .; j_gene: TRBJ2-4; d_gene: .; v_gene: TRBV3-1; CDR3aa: CASSQDGGSDIQYF; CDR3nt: TGTGCCAGCAGCCAAGATGGGGGGTCGGACATTCAGTACTTC
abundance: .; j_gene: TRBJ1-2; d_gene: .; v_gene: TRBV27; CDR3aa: CASYSWSNYGYTF; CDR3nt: TGTGCCAGCTACTCATGGAGTAACTATGGCTACACCTTC
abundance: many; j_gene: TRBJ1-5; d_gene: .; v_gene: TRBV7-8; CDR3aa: CASSLVAHTQGSNQPQHF; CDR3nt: TGTGCCAGCAGCTTAGTAGCCCACACGCAGGGGAGCAATCAGCCCCAGCATTTT
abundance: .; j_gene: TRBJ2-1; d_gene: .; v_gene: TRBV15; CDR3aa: CATSWGGSGHQLF; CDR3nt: TGTGCCACCAGCTGGGGGGGATCGGGACACCAGCTCTTC
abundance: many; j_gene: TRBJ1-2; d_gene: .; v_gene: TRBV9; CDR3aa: CASSPAGATAGGYTF; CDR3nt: TGTGCCAGCAGCCCAGCAGGGGCCACCGCTGGTGGCTACACCTTC
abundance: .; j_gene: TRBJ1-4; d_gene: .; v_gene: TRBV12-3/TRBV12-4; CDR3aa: CASSAWRSSNEKLFF; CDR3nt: TGTGCCAGCAGCGCATGGAGGTCCTCTAATGAAAAACTGTTTTTT
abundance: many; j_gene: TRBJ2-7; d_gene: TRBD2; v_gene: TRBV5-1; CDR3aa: CASSQGLAGPDSYEQYF; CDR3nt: TGCGCCAGCAGCCAGGGACTAGCGGGCCCAGACTCCTACGAGCAGTACTTC
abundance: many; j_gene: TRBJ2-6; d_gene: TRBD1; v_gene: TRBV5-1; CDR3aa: CASSSSTGGDSGANVLTF; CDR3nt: TGCGCCAGCAGCTCGAGCACAGGGGGCGATTCTGGGGCCAACGTCCTGACTTTC
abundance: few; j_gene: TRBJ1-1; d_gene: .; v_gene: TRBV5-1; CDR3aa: CASSFGAVGTEAFF; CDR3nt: TGCGCCAGCAGCTTTGGGGCGGTCGGCACTGAAGCTTTCTTT
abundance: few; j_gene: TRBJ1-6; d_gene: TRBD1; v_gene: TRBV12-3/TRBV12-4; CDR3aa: CASSLAHGRDRGDSPLHF; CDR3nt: TGTGCCAGCAGTTTAGCGCACGGCAGGGACAGGGGAGATTCACCCCTCCACTTT
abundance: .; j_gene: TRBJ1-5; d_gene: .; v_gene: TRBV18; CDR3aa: CASSSKGPTGQSNQPQHF; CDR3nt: TGTGCCAGCTCATCAAAGGGGCCGACGGGGCAGAGCAATCAGCCCCAGCATTTT
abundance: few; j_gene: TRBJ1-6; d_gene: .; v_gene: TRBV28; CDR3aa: CASRQDYNSPLHF; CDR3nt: TGTGCCAGCAGACAGGACTATAATTCACCCCTCCACTTT
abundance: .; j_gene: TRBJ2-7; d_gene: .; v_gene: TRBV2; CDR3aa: CASIRDKLSYEQYF; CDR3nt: TGTGCCAGCATCCGGGACAAATTATCCTACGAGCAGTACTTC
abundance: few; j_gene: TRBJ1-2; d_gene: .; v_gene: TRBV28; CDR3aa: CASSQTENYGYTF; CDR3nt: TGTGCCAGCAGCCAAACAGAAAACTATGGCTACACCTTC
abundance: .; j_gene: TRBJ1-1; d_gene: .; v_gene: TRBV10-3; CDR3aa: CAISESRGILNTEAFF; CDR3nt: TGTGCCATCAGTGAGTCTCGGGGAATCCTGAACACTGAAGCTTTCTTT
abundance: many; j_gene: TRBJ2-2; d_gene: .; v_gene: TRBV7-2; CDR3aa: CASSSPRASGGGELFF; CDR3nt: TGTGCCAGCAGCTCCCCTCGAGCATCCGGGGGCGGGGAGCTGTTTTTT
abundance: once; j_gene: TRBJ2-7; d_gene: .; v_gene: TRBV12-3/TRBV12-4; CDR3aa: CASSLSEGYEQYF; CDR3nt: TGTGCCAGCAGTTTATCGGAGGGCTACGAGCAGTACTTC
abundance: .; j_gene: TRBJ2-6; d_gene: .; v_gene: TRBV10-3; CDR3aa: CAISDTGSGANVLTF; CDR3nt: TGTGCCATCAGTGATACCGGCTCTGGGGCCAACGTCCTGACTTTC